One TCR beta chain is described in this entry. Trimming took 5 bases from V and 5 from J; bases not matched to a gene: 1. CDR1 and CDR2 (germline): SGHTA, FQGNSA. The CDR3 covers 12 residues. The sample is drawn from a study of technical replicates of blood from several donors. The data were produced by immunoSEQ multiplex PCR, yet TCRdb's version contains in-frame clones alone and is incomplete. The table lists some 74,000 clones, approximately 92% of them singletons. J is TRBJ1-2 and V is TRBV7-2; 8 bases match TRBD1. Input material: T cells isolated from PBMCs. The TCR was taken from a human donor in good health. The CDR3, as DNA: TGTGCCAGCAGCAGACAGGGGTATGGCTACACCTTC. Protein sequence: CASSRQGYGYTF.